The sequence of this T cell receptor beta chain was determined in a study of CXCR3-negative and CXCR3-positive naive CD8 T cells. Study-wide results and caveats: Naive CXCR3-positive and CXCR3-negative cells shared TRBV-TRBJ usage; memory cells diverged. Both naive subsets showed comparably high diversity, and memory CD8+ cells showed much lower diversity. When CXCR3-positive naive cells were set against CXCR3-negative naive cells, the former had more hydrophobic TRB CDR3s. Most assays used freshly isolated PBMCs, as cryopreservation partially reduced CXCR3.

Libraries of TRB cDNA were made by 5' RACE and carried UMIs. TCRdb reprocessed the 5' RACE reads and reports one entry per CDR3 protein, with no DNA. The repertoire shows roughly 93,000 distinct CDR3 sequences; the top ten hold about 1%. Investigators sorted each CD8+ T cell subset in triplicate, taking hundreds of thousands of cells each time. As for this clonotype: Its antigen remains unidentified.

This TCR came from a human donor in good health. Some clones in this sample may be carry-over from other donors' samples. The specimen sequenced was naive CXCR3+ CD8+ T cells from blood. Specified subset: CD45RO-CCR7+CD27+CD95- naive CD8+ T cells expressing CXCR3 (TNR3+).

The CDR3 reads CASSARRGHPSLYEQFF. This sequence joins TRBV28 and TRBJ2-1; TCRdb designates TRBD1, a call that cannot be tested without DNA. The CDR3 contains 17 residues. The V gene's germline CDR1 is MDHEN and CDR2 SYDVKM.